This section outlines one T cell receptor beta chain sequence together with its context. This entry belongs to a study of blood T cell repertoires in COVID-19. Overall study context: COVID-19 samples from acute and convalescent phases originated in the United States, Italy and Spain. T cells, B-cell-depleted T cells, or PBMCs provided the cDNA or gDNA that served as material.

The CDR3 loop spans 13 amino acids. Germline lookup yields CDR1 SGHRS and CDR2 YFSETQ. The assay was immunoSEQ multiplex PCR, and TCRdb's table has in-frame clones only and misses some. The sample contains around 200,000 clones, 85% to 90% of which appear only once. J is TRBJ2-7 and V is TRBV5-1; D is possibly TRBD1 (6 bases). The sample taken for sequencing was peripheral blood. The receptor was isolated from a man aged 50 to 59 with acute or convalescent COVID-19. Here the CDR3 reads CDTHRASPYEQYF. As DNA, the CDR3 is TGCGATACTCACAGGGCCTCCCCCTACGAGCAGTACTTC.